The clone carrying this TCR beta chain was counted once. What it recognizes is unknown. The protocol was immunoSEQ multiplex PCR, while the TCRdb copy is restricted to in-frame clones and leaves out a portion. The sample includes roughly 78,000 clones, 82% of them seen just once. The sample originates from a study of radiation and T cells in renal cell carcinoma. Notes on the study in general: From baseline, blood top tumor clonotypes peaked at 2 weeks post-radiation. Without pretreatment biopsies, baseline tumor clonotype presence was undetermined.

Sample time point: blood 2 weeks post-SBRT. The treatment was: 15 Gy SBRT to primary tumor, nephrectomy 4 weeks later. Clear cell pathology was present in this patient's renal cell carcinoma. The ends were cut back, 7 bases at V and 1 base at J, with 16 bases in the middle. The CDR3 length is 15 residues. CDR1 and CDR2 (germline): SGHVS, FNYEAQ. V and J are TRBV7-6 and TRBJ2-5, with TRBD1 as a possible D gene (6 bases). This TCR came from a man in his sixties with renal cell carcinoma. The sample in question was blood, obtained from a patient whose treatment included radiotherapy and nephrectomy. DNA for the CDR3: TGTGCCAGCACCAGGACAGATACAACCCAAGAGACCCAGTACTTC. Its translation: CASTRTDTTQETQYF.